The present T cell receptor beta chain was sequenced within a study of blood T cell repertoires in COVID-19. Study background: The analysed material was cDNA or gDNA that came from T cells, B-cell-depleted T cells, or PBMCs.

Profiling relied on immunoSEQ multiplex PCR, and the TCRdb table lists in-frame clones only, not all of them. The sample consists of about 200,000 clones, around 80% of them appearing once. This CDR3 has 14 amino acids. Per the germline V gene, CDR1 is MNHEY and CDR2 is SMNVEV (reference sequence). Trimming stripped 1 base from V and 1 base from J, with 4 bases between. Sequences were obtained from peripheral blood. The J gene is TRBJ2-2, the V gene TRBV27; D is uncertain. The TCR comes from a human donor with acute or convalescent COVID-19. The donor label of this sample is uncertain. In DNA form, the CDR3 reads TGTGCCAGCAGTTTATGGCAGAACACCGGGGAGCTGTTTTTT. Amino acid sequence: CASSLWQNTGELFF.